This T cell receptor (beta chain) was sequenced during a study of technical replicates of blood from a few donors. This clone has a single count. TCRdb's table, derived via immunoSEQ multiplex PCR, lists solely in-frame clones and lacks some. The sample has 60,000 to 90,000 clones; roughly 92% are singletons. The CDR3 sequence is 10 residues long. The V and J ends lost 6 bases and 12 bases, in that order; junction bases with no gene match: 2. Germline V CDR1 and CDR2: MNHNY, SVGAGI (reference sequence). This chain uses TRBV6-6 with TRBJ2-1; 7 nucleotides line up with TRBD1. The sample was T cells isolated from PBMCs. The sequence derives from a human donor in good health. CDR3 in DNA: TGTGCCAGCAGACAGGGGATGCAGTTCTTC. Protein product: CASRQGMQFF.